The TCR beta chain under discussion was sequenced for a study of blood T cells in healthy people across ages (dated by TCRdb to between 2014 and 2016). Notes on the research overall: Template switching captured roughly one uniquely barcoded TCR beta cDNA molecule per two T cells in model experiments. The donors were divided into four age groups: young (average around 15 years), middle-aged (almost 40), aged (under 70) and long-lived (about 90). Age-related changes in TCR beta repertoire diversity were measured in the study by deep sequencing normalized with unique cDNA molecular identifiers. The study analyzed two additional independent replicas of 1 million unique cDNA reads from the same blood draw for two donors, one aged 18 to 29 and one aged 80 or older. To avoid experimental bias, donors of different ages were spread randomly across the sequencing lanes. The paper as a whole reports these results and caveats: The CMV infection status of donors was not known, potentially confounding age-related changes in expanded clonotypes. There was a strong correlation between observed TCR beta diversity and the percentage of naive T cells measured by flow cytometry. Observed TCR beta diversity per million T cells fell roughly linearly with age, and a significant reduction was already apparent by age approximately 40. Bulk unsorted PBMC profiling prevented conclusive comparison of naive and antigen-experienced compartments. Total diversity estimates from one million sequenced T cells were considered lower bounds and underestimates. Compared with the aged group, more naive CD4+ T cells, fewer expanded clones and increased TCR diversity were shown by the long-lived group, suggesting age selection.

Systemically healthy Caucasian individuals from Russia, 39 in total and aged roughly 6 to 100 years, were included as donors. Around 10 milliliters of peripheral blood were collected from each donor into EDTA-treated Vacutainer tubes. Ficoll-Paque density-gradient centrifugation was used to isolate PBMCs, with at least 6.5 million per sample. Total RNA, at least 5.5 micrograms per sample, was extracted from PBMCs with Trizol reagent. For every donor, flow cytometry on a PBMC aliquot measured the percentage of naive CD45RAhigh/CD27high T cells. The receptor library was made with 5' RACE. TCRdb shows the sequencer as Illumina HiSeq 2500. A second about 7 to 12 cycle PCR used a sample-barcoded 5' primer and a J-beta primer mix. A unique molecular identifier was introduced onto each TCR beta cDNA molecule by a template-switch 5' adaptor carrying 12 random nucleotides. Each sample yielded at least 2.5 million CDR3-containing paired-end reads. First-strand cDNA was synthesized from all RNA with the Mint cDNA synthesis kit, primed by a TRBC-specific oligonucleotide. After uracil-DNA glycosylase treatment, a first 18-cycle PCR used universal primers M1SS and BC2_uni_R on all cDNA. Regarding the original processing steps: Each sample was normalized by randomly selecting 1 million high-quality reads, each carrying a distinct molecular identifier. Instead of being binned into consensus sequences, reads that shared molecular identifiers were thrown out. MiTCR, with a Q25 quality threshold and the strictest error-elimination algorithm, was used for CDR3 identification, clonotype clustering and error correction. A nonparametric unseen species model using Euler transformation provided a lower-bound estimate of total TCR beta diversity. The raw public reads went through TCRdb reprocessing: fastp at Q25, MiXCR clone calling, in-frame beta chains kept. Rows matching on CDR3 protein sequence are summarized as one entry with the most common DNA and genes. TCRdb, rather than the study authors, made the V and J calls. The table for this sample lists fewer than 700,000 distinct CDR3 sequences; around half of them were counted only once. The ten largest clones capture about 22% of the sample.

V has 5 bases trimmed and J has 7 bases trimmed; junction bases matching no gene number 8. Its CDR3 holds 14 amino acids, cysteine through phenylalanine. Only CDR3 DNA is held: 42 bases, read in frame from base 1. CDR1 DFQATT and CDR2 SNEGSKA were looked up in the germline V gene (reference sequence). In the case of this clonotype: There is no known antigen for this receptor. The input lacks base qualities; no much larger clone sits a single base away.

The sample was blood. The source is a man older than 75 in good health. Recombination joined TRBV20-1 with TRBJ1-5, and 10 bases in between align with TRBD1. CDR3 sequence: CSAPQTGGFQPQHF. The bases are TGCAGTGCTCCCCAGACAGGGGGCTTCCAGCCCCAGCATTTT.